Listed below are T cell receptor beta chains from one sample, sequenced in a study of T cell clonotyping in hematopoietic cell transplantation. The assay was immunoSEQ multiplex PCR, and TCRdb's table has in-frame clones only and misses some. The sample lists 15,000 to 20,000 clones; about 90% were seen once. Source material: peripheral blood mononuclear cells. The receptors shown here come from a man aged 40-49 years in good health. Some clones in this sample may be carry-over from other donors' samples. Each CDR3 is given with its conserved first and last residue.

v_call cdr3_aa
TRBV6-6 CASSQGLNQPQHF
TRBV5-4 CASSLWPETQYF
TRBV5-1 CASSLAGAFF
TRBV19 CASSMKGDTEAFF
TRBV7-9 CASSLARDRGNQPQHF
TRBV5-5 CASSKSLGGQNIQYF
TRBV5-1 CASSLVGGTPGANVLTF
TRBV7-2 CASSLQLVTEAFF
TRBV4-3 CASSQEGVAGASETQYF
TRBV7-2 CASSLVGGGKETQYF
TRBV6-1 CARGLQTYEQYF
TRBV4-2 CASSSGGQPQHF
TRBV7-2 CASSLVLSDTQYF
TRBV4-3 CASSQGRTGELFF
TRBV29-1 CSVGQGGYGYTF
TRBV6-5 CASSEVGGFYGYTF
TRBV5-1 CASSLPGLAGNTGELFF
TRBV6-5 CATKRGAGNTEAFF
TRBV19 CARPSRQEREGEQYF